Following are 20 T cell receptor beta chains from one sample sequenced in a study of control samples from healthy donors and cancer patients. Clones were sequenced by immunoSEQ multiplex PCR, and TCRdb holds only the in-frame ones, with some missing. The data hold about 130,000 clones, with roughly 90% observed a single time. The source material was blood. These receptors were obtained from a woman aged 50 to 60 in good health.

The J gene is TRBJ1-6, the V gene TRBV6-6, with 7 bases identical to TRBD1. With V trimmed by 5 bases and J by 5 bases, 12 bases remained unmatched. The CDR3 runs to 17 residues. Germline lookup yields CDR1 MNHNY and CDR2 SVGAGI (reference sequence). Here the CDR3 reads CASSLRFTGTDNSPLHF. The DNA of the CDR3 is TGTGCCAGCAGTCTACGCTTTACCGGGACAGATAATTCACCCCTCCACTTT.

The chain recombines TRBV5-5 with TRBJ2-1, with D uncertain. The ends were cut back, 6 bases at V and 2 bases at J, with 18 bases in the middle. CDR3 length: 16 residues. CDR1 and CDR2 from the germline V gene are SGHKS and YYEKEE (reference sequence). The CDR3 sequence is CASTHRAAAAYNEQFF. CDR3 DNA sequence: TGTGCCAGCACCCATCGGGCAGCAGCAGCCTACAATGAGCAGTTCTTC.

This chain uses TRBV29-1 with TRBJ2-2; 7 bases agree with TRBD1. Germline CDR1 SQVTM, CDR2 ANQGSEA. CDR3 length: 14 residues. V shed 5 bases and J 0 bases; nucleotides not matched to a gene: 3. This CDR3 is CSVWGQSNTGELFF. The CDR3 nucleotides read TGCAGCGTTTGGGGACAGTCGAACACCGGGGAGCTGTTTTTT.

This chain joins TRBV4-1 and TRBJ1-4; D is unclear. With 2 bases removed from V and 5 bases from J, the gap between germline ends came to 6 bases. Germline loops: CDR1 MGHRA, CDR2 YSYEKL. CDR3 length equals 13 residues. The CDR3: CASSQQTNEKLFF. DNA of the CDR3: TGCGCCAGCAGCCAACAAACCAATGAAAAACTGTTTTTT.

This rearrangement joins TRBV4-1 to TRBJ2-6; maybe TRBD1 (6 bases). The CDR3 has 15 amino acids. V dropped 4 bases and J dropped 2 bases, with 9 bases sitting between them. The germline CDR1 and CDR2 sequences are MGHRA and YSYEKL. The CDR3 coding sequence is TGCGCCAGCAGCCCACAGGGTCCTGGGGCCAACGTCCTGACTTTC. Amino acid sequence: CASSPQGPGANVLTF.

The CDR3 bases are TGCGCCAGCAGCTTGATGGTGTCGGACGAGCAGTACTTC. This codes for CASSLMVSDEQYF. The chain is built from TRBV5-1 and TRBJ2-7, with unresolved D. V lost 1 base and J lost 5, with 10 bases in between. CDR1 is SGHRS and CDR2 is YFSETQ in the germline V gene. The CDR3 is 13 residues long.

The J gene is TRBJ2-7, the V gene TRBV5-4, with a weak D call TRBD1 (5 bases). Germline values: CDR1 SGHNT, CDR2 YYREEE (reference sequence). CDR3 size: 15 residues. Trimming shortened V by 0 bases and J by 5 bases, and 15 bases separated the two germline ends. CDR3 protein: CASSLVAGLADEQYF. As DNA, the CDR3 is TGTGCCAGCAGCTTGGTGGCAGGGCTGGCGGACGAGCAGTACTTC.

This chain joins TRBV12-5 and TRBJ1-6; 10 nucleotides line up with TRBD1. Per the germline V gene, CDR1 is LGHNT and CDR2 is FRNRAP. This CDR3 has 18 residues. V lost 2 bases and J lost 9; bases outside the gene matches: 13. CDR3 sequence reads: CASGLTRVGRDRGSPLHF. Here the CDR3 DNA reads TGTGCTAGTGGTTTGACCAGGGTGGGGAGGGACAGGGGTTCACCCCTCCACTTT. Combining the CDR3 with reference TRBV12-5 and TRBJ1-6 gives the whole variable domain DARVTQTPRHKVTEMGQEVTMRCQPILGHNTVFWYRQTMMQGLELLAYFRNRAPLDDSGMPKDRFSAEMPDATLATLKIQPSEPRDSAVYFCASGLTRVGRDRGSPLHFGNGTRLTVT.

This clone was seen once. This sequence joins TRBV20-1 and TRBJ1-2; D is perhaps TRBD1 (5 bases). The V end lost 3 bases, the J end lost 4 bases, and 12 bases lay between the germline ends. Germline V gene sequence: CDR1 DFQATT, CDR2 SNEGSKA (reference sequence). This CDR3 contains 13 residues. As DNA, the CDR3 is TGCAGTGCTAGTCACGGGACCCTCTATGGCTACACCTTC. Translating it yields CSASHGTLYGYTF.

This chain uses TRBV7-9 with TRBJ2-2; 10 nucleotides align to TRBD1. The CDR3 is made up of 18 amino acids. After removal of 1 base from V and 4 bases from J, the junction contained 9 bases not matched to a gene. Germline-derived CDR1 and CDR2 are SEHNR and FQNEAQ (reference sequence). The CDR3 nucleotides are TGTGCCAGCAGCTTAGGACAGGGGGCCACGCTCGGCACCGGGGAGCTGTTTTTT. Its protein is CASSLGQGATLGTGELFF.

The chain combines TRBV2 with TRBJ1-1; D not certain. Germline lookup yields CDR1 SNHLY and CDR2 FYNNEI. The CDR3 extends over 14 amino acids. The V end lost 6 bases, the J end lost 0 bases, and 11 bases lay between the germline ends. CDR3 loop: CASRPTQMNTEAFF. In nucleotides, the CDR3 is TGTGCCAGCAGGCCGACACAGATGAACACTGAAGCTTTCTTT.

The chain employs TRBV18 and TRBJ2-5, with D uncertain. Germline loops: CDR1 KGHSH, CDR2 LQKENI. This CDR3 contains 14 residues. Deletions cut 2 bases from V and 10 bases from J, with 17 bases between. The CDR3 loop is CASSPARAAVDQYF. CDR3 nucleotide sequence: TGTGCCAGCTCACCAGCACGCGCGGCCGTTGACCAGTACTTC.

The chain joins TRBV28 to TRBJ2-3, with 9 nucleotides matching TRBD2. Germline V gene lookup returns CDR1 MDHEN and CDR2 SYDVKM. The CDR3 has 15 residues. V dropped 7 bases and J dropped 5; count of bases not matched to a gene: 10. CDR3 coding DNA: TGTGCCAGCAATCTAGCGGGATCCAGGGGAGATACGCAGTATTTT. Translation gives CASNLAGSRGDTQYF.

There are a few counts of this clone. The chain combines TRBV7-9 with TRBJ1-3, with D unresolved. CDR3 length: 13 residues. Germline CDR1 SEHNR, CDR2 FQNEAQ (reference sequence). V lost 5 bases and J 3 bases, leaving 8 bases between the germline ends. The CDR3 is CASSALNGNTIYF. DNA of the CDR3: TGTGCCAGCAGCGCCCTTAATGGAAACACCATATATTTT.

Written as DNA, the CDR3 is TGTGCCACCAGCGGCGGACTAGCGTCCTACAATGAGCAGTTCTTC. Translated: CATSGGLASYNEQFF. This chain joins TRBV24-1 and TRBJ2-1, with 9 nucleotides matching TRBD2. From germline, CDR1 is KGHDR and CDR2 SFDVKD. CDR3 length equals 15 residues. J gave up 1 base and V 7 bases, and 4 bases lay outside the gene matches.

This clone was seen just once. J is TRBJ1-3 and V is TRBV3-1 (or the pseudogene TRBV3-2); 7 positions match TRBD1. The V gene's germline CDR1 is LGHDT and CDR2 YNNKEL (reference sequence). This CDR3 region has 13 residues. Germline trimming cut 6 bases from V and 5 bases from J; bases unmatched to any gene: 4. The CDR3 sequence is CASSRDSRNTIYF. The DNA for the CDR3 is TGTGCCAGCAGTCGGGACAGCAGAAACACCATATATTTT.

This clone was seen only once. This rearrangement joins TRBV6-1 to TRBJ2-5, with D unresolved. This CDR3 comprises 12 residues. Germline V gives CDR1 MNHNS, CDR2 SASEGT. V lost 2 bases, J lost 5 bases, and 6 bases lay in between. The CDR3: CASSEQSETQYF. Written as DNA, the CDR3 is TGTGCCAGCAGTGAACAATCGGAGACCCAGTACTTC.

V is TRBV2 and J is TRBJ1-1; no clear D gene. The V gene's germline CDR1 is SNHLY and CDR2 FYNNEI. The V end lost 1 base, the J end lost 4 bases, and 7 bases lay between the germline ends. There are 13 residues in the CDR3. In nucleotides, the CDR3 is TGTGCCAGCAGTGAAGGCGGAAGCACTGAAGCTTTCTTT. Amino acid sequence: CASSEGGSTEAFF.

This chain connects TRBV11-3 to TRBJ1-2; TRBD1 agrees at 7 bases. The CDR3 extends over 13 amino acids. Germline-derived CDR1 and CDR2 are SGHNT and YENEEA. With 5 bases clipped from V and 4 bases from J, the junction kept 4 bases outside the gene matches. In nucleotides, the CDR3 is TGTGCCAGCAGCCCAGGGGGAGGCTATGGCTACACCTTC. Translation: CASSPGGGYGYTF.

For the CDR3, the DNA is TGTGCCAGCAGTGAAGCCCCCAGCAGGCCTATCTCTCCCCAGCATTTT. Protein sequence: CASSEAPSRPISPQHF. The chain couples TRBV6-1 to TRBJ1-5; D is ambiguous. From germline, CDR1 is MNHNS and CDR2 SASEGT. V lost 0 bases, J lost 10 bases, and 19 bases lay in between. The CDR3 loop spans 16 amino acids.